One sample yielded the 16 T cell receptor beta chains listed below, sequenced in a study of T-cell reconstitution after alpha-beta-depleted transplantation in children. A TCRbeta library incorporating unique molecular identifiers was prepared. TCRdb reprocessed the PCR reads via MiXCR and lists one record per CDR3 protein. The sample includes under 250,000 distinct CDR3 sequences, roughly 7.1% seen only once; the top ten take around 5%. Sequenced material: PBMCs, taken before TCRalphabeta/CD19-depleted stem cell transplant. These receptors were obtained from a boy between 2 and 10 years old with acute lymphoblastic leukemia, due to receive a stem cell transplant.

At least ten counts were recorded for this clonotype. J is TRBJ2-3 and V is TRBV7-6, with 14 positions matching TRBD2. Germline V lookup: CDR1 SGHVS, CDR2 FNYEAQ. V dropped 5 bases and J dropped 9; count of bases not matched to a gene: 4. This CDR3 has 14 amino acids. The CDR3 region is CASSRTSGGITQYF. The CDR3 DNA is TGTGCCAGCAGCCGGACTAGCGGGGGGATCACGCAGTATTTT. Looking up the rest from reference TRBV7-6 and TRBJ2-3 gives the full variable domain: GAGVSQSPRYKVTKRGQDVALRCDPISGHVSLYWYRQALGQGPEFLTYFNYEAQQDKSGLPNDRFSAERPEGSISTLTIQRTEQRDSAMYRCASSRTSGGITQYFGPGTRLTVL.

This clonotype was counted at least ten times. V gene TRBV27 combines with J gene TRBJ2-7, with 11 bases that match TRBD2. The CDR3 loop spans 14 amino acids. Germline V gene sequence: CDR1 MNHEY, CDR2 SMNVEV (reference sequence). Losses at the gene ends were 5 bases for V and 0 bases for J; bases not matched to a gene: 0. The CDR3 DNA is TGTGCCAGCAGTACTAGCGGGAGCTCCTACGAGCAGTACTTC. This codes for CASSTSGSSYEQYF.

This clonotype has a count of ten or more. The chain uses TRBV29-1 and TRBJ2-7; TRBD2 aligns across 12 bases. With 6 bases clipped from V and 4 bases from J, the junction kept 4 bases outside the gene matches. CDR1 is SQVTM, CDR2 ANQGSEA, per germline. The CDR3 totals 13 residues. The CDR3 region is CSVTSGSTYEQYF. The CDR3 DNA follows: TGCAGCGTGACTAGCGGGAGTACGTACGAGCAGTACTTC.

This clonotype was detected a few times. The genes are TRBV27 and TRBJ1-5; 7 bases align to TRBD1. CDR3 length: 14 residues. Germline trimming cut 5 bases from V and 11 bases from J; bases unmatched to any gene: 12. Germline values: CDR1 MNHEY, CDR2 SMNVEV (reference sequence). CDR3 nucleotide sequence: TGTGCCAGCAGTCCCGGACAGGTGGGGAAGGCCCAGCATTTT. Translated: CASSPGQVGKAQHF.

This clonotype was observed many times. The chain employs TRBV12-3 or TRBV12-4 and TRBJ2-3; 11 bases are a match to TRBD2. V shed 6 bases, J shed 6 bases, and the junction held 11 bases outside the gene matches. There are 16 residues in the CDR3. The CDR3 loop is CASSSHSGGAFDTQYF. CDR3 coding DNA: TGTGCCAGCAGCTCACATAGCGGGGGGGCGTTTGATACGCAGTATTTT.

The V and J genes are TRBV11-1 and TRBJ2-1, with 10 bases fitting TRBD2. J gave up 6 bases and V 8 bases, and 22 bases lay outside the gene matches. The germline V gene has CDR1 SGHAT and CDR2 FQDESV (reference sequence). CDR3 length: 19 amino acids. The CDR3 region is CASEIKGGGRLAGANEQFF. In DNA, the CDR3 is TGTGCCAGCGAAATAAAAGGAGGGGGCAGGCTAGCGGGAGCCAATGAGCAGTTCTTC.

This clonotype has a count of ten or more. This chain joins TRBV6-4 and TRBJ1-6; D may be TRBD1 (5 bases). V was shortened by 0 bases and J by 9 bases, with 12 bases between the two germline ends. Germline V gene data show CDR1 as MRHNA and CDR2 as SNTAGT. The CDR3 has 15 residues. The CDR3 nucleotides read TGTGCCAGCAGTGACTCCGCGAGGGGTGGTTCACCCCTCCACTTT. Its translation is CASSDSARGGSPLHF.

The V call is TRBV6-1, the J call TRBJ2-2; D is undetermined. CDR1 is MNHNS, CDR2 SASEGT, per germline. This CDR3 is built from 14 residues. V was clipped by 6 bases and J by 6 bases, with 14 bases between them. This CDR3 reads CASSGYSDAGELFF. The DNA of the CDR3 is TGTGCCAGCAGCGGCTACTCGGACGCCGGGGAGCTGTTTTTT.

Ten or more counts support this clonotype. This chain joins TRBV5-1 and TRBJ2-3; D possibly corresponds to TRBD1 (5 bases). CDR3 size: 14 residues. Trimming shortened V by 0 bases and J by 2 bases, and 7 bases separated the two germline ends. The germline gives CDR1 SGHRS, CDR2 YFSETQ. The chain's CDR3 is CASSLGQHTDTQYF. In DNA form, the CDR3 reads TGCGCCAGCAGCTTGGGACAGCACACAGATACGCAGTATTTT.

This clonotype was detected ten times or more. V is TRBV20-1 and J is TRBJ2-7, with 7 bases lining up with TRBD1. With V trimmed by 3 bases and J by 3 bases, 2 bases remained unmatched. The CDR3 is made up of 12 amino acids. CDR1 and CDR2 from the germline V gene are DFQATT and SNEGSKA (reference sequence). The CDR3 here is CSARGQSYEQYF. The CDR3 DNA is TGCAGTGCTAGGGGACAGAGCTACGAGCAGTACTTC.

This chain connects TRBV7-8 to TRBJ2-7; D is undetermined. The CDR3 spans 16 residues. Germline-derived CDR1 and CDR2 are SGHVS and FQNEAQ. Trimming shortened V by 2 bases and J by 5 bases, and 19 bases separated the two germline ends. CDR3 nucleotide sequence: TGTGCCAGCAGCTTACTTGGGTTCGGGCTATTGAACGAGCAGTACTTC. It is translated as CASSLLGFGLLNEQYF.

This clonotype was counted ten times or more. V and J are TRBV29-1 and TRBJ2-1; TRBD1 might be the D (5 bases). Trimming removed 1 base at V and 8 bases at J, with 9 bases between. CDR3 length: 12 amino acids. Germline CDR1 SQVTM, CDR2 ANQGSEA. The CDR3 region is CSVEVRVDEQFF. CDR3 nucleotide sequence: TGCAGCGTTGAAGTCAGGGTGGATGAGCAGTTCTTC.

This clonotype was recorded at least ten times. The rearrangement uses TRBV5-1 and TRBJ2-4; D may match TRBD1 or TRBD2 (5 bases each). V lost 0 bases and J 2 bases, leaving 9 bases between the germline ends. The CDR3 sequence is 15 residues long. Germline CDR1 and CDR2: SGHRS and YFSETQ. DNA of the CDR3: TGCGCCAGCAGCTTGGTAAGGGGACCCAAAAACATTCAGTACTTC. This codes for CASSLVRGPKNIQYF.

This clonotype was observed a handful of times. The gene calls are TRBV6-1 and TRBJ2-7; D gene ambiguous. Germline CDR1 MNHNS, CDR2 SASEGT. Trimming shortened V by 4 bases and J by 2 bases, and 12 bases separated the two germline ends. This CDR3 comprises 14 residues. In nucleotides, the CDR3 is TGTGCCAGCAGTGCGATCGTAGACGCCTACGAGCAGTACTTC. Translated, it gives CASSAIVDAYEQYF.

This sequence joins TRBV5-8 and TRBJ2-2; 13 positions match TRBD2. The CDR3 has 15 residues. V gave up 4 bases and J gave up 6 bases; unmatched junction bases: 3. Germline values: CDR1 SGHTS, CDR2 YDEGEE. The CDR3 nucleotides are TGTGCCAGCAGCCCCGGACTAGCGGGGGCCGGGGAGCTGTTTTTT. As protein: CASSPGLAGAGELFF.

This clonotype was observed many times. The chain employs TRBV20-1 and TRBJ2-6, with 9 bases lining up with TRBD1. The CDR3 extends over 17 amino acids. V trimming: 3 bases; J trimming: 0 bases; junction bases outside the gene matches: 6. Germline V gene sequence: CDR1 DFQATT, CDR2 SNEGSKA (reference sequence). The CDR3: CSASLATGGSGANVLTF. Written as DNA, the CDR3 is TGCAGTGCTAGTTTAGCGACAGGGGGCTCTGGGGCCAACGTCCTGACTTTC.